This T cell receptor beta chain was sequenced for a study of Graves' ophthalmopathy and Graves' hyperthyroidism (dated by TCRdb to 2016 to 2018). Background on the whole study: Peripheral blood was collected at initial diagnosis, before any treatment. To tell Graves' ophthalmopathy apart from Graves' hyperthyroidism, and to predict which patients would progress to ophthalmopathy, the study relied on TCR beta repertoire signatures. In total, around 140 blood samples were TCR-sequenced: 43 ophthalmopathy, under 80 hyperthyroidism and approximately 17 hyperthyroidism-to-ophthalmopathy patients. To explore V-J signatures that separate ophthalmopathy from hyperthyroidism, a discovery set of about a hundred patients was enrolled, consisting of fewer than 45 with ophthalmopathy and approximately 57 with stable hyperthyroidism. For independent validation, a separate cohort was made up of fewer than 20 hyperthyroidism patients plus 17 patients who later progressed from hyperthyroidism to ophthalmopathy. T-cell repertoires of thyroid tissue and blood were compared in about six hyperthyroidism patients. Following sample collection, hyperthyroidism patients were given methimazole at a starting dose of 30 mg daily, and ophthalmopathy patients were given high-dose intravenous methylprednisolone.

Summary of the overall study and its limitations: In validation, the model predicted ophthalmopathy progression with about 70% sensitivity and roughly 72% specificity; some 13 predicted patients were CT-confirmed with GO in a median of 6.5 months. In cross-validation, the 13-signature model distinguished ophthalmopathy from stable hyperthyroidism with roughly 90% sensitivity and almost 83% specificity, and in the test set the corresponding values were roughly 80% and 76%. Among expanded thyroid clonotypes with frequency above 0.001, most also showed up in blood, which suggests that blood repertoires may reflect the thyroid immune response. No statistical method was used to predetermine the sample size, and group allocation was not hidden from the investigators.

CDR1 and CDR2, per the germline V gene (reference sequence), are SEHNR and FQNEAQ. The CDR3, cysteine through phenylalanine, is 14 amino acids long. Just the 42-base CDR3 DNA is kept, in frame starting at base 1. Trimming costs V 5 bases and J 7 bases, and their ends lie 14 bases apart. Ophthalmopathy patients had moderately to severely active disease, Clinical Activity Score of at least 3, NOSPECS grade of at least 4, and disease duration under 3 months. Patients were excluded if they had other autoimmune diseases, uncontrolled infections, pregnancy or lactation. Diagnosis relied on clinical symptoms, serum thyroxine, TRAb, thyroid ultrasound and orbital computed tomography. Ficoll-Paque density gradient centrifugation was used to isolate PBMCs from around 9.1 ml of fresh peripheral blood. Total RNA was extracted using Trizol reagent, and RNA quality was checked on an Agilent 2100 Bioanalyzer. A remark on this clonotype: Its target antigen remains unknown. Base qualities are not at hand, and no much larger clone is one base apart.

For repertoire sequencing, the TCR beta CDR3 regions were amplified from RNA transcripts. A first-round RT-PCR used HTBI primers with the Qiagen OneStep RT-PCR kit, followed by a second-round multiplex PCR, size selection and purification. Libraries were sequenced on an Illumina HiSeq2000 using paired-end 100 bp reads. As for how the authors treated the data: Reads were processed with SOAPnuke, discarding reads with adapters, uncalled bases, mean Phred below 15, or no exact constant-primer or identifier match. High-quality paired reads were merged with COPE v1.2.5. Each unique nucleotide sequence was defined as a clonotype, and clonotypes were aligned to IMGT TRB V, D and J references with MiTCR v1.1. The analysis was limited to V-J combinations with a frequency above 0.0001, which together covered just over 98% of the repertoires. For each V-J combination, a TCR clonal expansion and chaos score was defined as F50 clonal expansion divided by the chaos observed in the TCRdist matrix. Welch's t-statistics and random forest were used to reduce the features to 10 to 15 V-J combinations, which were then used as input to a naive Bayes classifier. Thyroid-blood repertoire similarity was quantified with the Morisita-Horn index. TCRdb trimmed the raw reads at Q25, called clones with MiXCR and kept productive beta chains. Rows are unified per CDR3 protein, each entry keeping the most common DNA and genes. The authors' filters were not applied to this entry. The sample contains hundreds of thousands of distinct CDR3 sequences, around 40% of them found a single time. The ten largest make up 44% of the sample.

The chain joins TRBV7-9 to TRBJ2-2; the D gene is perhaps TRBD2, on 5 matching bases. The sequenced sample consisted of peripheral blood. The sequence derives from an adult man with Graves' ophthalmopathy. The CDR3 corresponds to CASSLAVGNGELFF. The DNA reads TGTGCCAGCAGCCTCGCGGTCGGGAACGGGGAGCTGTTTTTT.